This T cell receptor beta chain was recorded in a study of cytomegalovirus exposure and HLA in healthy donors. In the study overall: As released early, the data held 80 million to 90 million unique TCRs from HLA-typed donors.

Primers included in the PCR were 60 Vbeta and 13 Jbeta primers. The protocol was immunoSEQ multiplex PCR, while the TCRdb copy is restricted to in-frame clones and leaves out a portion. The sample lists about 150,000 clones; less than 80% were seen once. This clone occurred a few times. This CDR3 is built from 15 residues. V was pared by 6 bases and J by 4 bases, with 7 bases of the junction left unmatched. CDR1 and CDR2 from the germline V gene are SGHAT and FQNNGV. Sequenced: PBMCs. The chain links TRBV11-2 to TRBJ2-7, with TRBD2 identical over 12 bases. The receptor comes from a man between 50 and 59 years old in good health and CMV-seropositive. CDR3 DNA sequence: TGTGCCAGCAGAGGACTAGCGGGACTCCCTTACGAGCAGTACTTC. This gives the protein CASRGLAGLPYEQYF.